This T cell receptor (beta chain) was captured by sequencing in a study of T cell responses to AZD1222 COVID-19 vaccine. Clones were read by immunoSEQ multiplex PCR, and TCRdb kept only the in-frame ones, dropping some. The sample consists of 45,000 to 60,000 clones, about three quarters of them appearing once. Germline CDR1 SGHVS, CDR2 FQNEAQ. This CDR3 region has 11 residues. The V and J ends lost 8 bases and 1 base respectively, with 3 bases between them. The TCR originated in an adult in good health. The specimen was peripheral blood, collected on day 0 of AZD1222 vaccination. The chain couples TRBV7-8 to TRBJ1-3; D is uncertain. In DNA form, the CDR3 reads TGTGCCAGCTTTTCTGGAAACACCATATATTTT. Its translation is CASFSGNTIYF.